This T cell receptor (beta chain) emerged from a study of low-dose radiotherapy and immunotherapy resistance in tumors. First-strand cDNA relied on TRAV- and TRBV-specific primers spanning alpha and beta chains. The authors ran 15 to 20 PCR cycles to amplify TCRs with a constant-region primer and V-primer adapter. TCRdb processed the reads anew with MiXCR; each CDR3 protein has one entry. This table has under 20,000 distinct CDR3 sequences, around two thirds appearing once. V lost 5 bases and J 2 bases, leaving 13 bases between the germline ends. The CDR3 runs to 14 residues. Germline-derived CDR1 and CDR2 are LGHDT and YNNKEL (reference sequence).

This chain uses TRBV3-1 with TRBJ2-7; D ambiguous. The receptor was derived from a human donor with advanced metastatic prostate, ovarian, gallbladder or colorectal cancer (not recorded which). This table probably holds off-target reads from a library built for another chain. The CDR3 is CASSSRLNPYEQYF. DNA of the CDR3: TGTGCCAGCAGCTCCCGTCTAAATCCCTACGAGCAGTACTTC.